This T cell receptor beta chain was found in a study of T cells in Graves' hyperthyroidism and ophthalmopathy. Germline V CDR1 and CDR2: MNHNS, SASEGT. The CDR3 sequence is 14 residues long. This clonotype occurred a few times. For the diagnoses, clinical symptoms, serum thyroxine and TRAb, thyroid ultrasound and orbital computed tomography were used. The authors obtained PBMCs from around 10 ml of fresh peripheral blood. Researchers amplified the TCR beta CDR3 regions from RNA transcripts. An initial round of RT-PCR targeting the TCR CDR3 relied on the HTBI primer set. TCRdb reanalysed the multiplex PCR reads using MiXCR and keeps one entry per CDR3 protein. The sample consists of 540,000 or so distinct CDR3 sequences, approximately 14% of them appearing once.

This TCR was recovered from a woman aged 30 to 39 with Graves' hyperthyroidism. The material sequenced was blood. This rearrangement joins TRBV6-1 to TRBJ2-7; 7 bases are shared with TRBD1. The CDR3 region has the DNA TGTGCAAGCCGAGTGAGGGGGCAGTACGTCGAGCAGTACTTC. Amino acids: CASRVRGQYVEQYF.